This TCR beta chain was recorded in a study of OX40 agonist ivuxolimab in advanced cancers. This clone is a singleton in its sample. Germline values: CDR1 SNHLY, CDR2 FYNNEI. With 6 bases removed from V and 6 bases from J, the gap between germline ends came to 12 bases. The CDR3 extends over 12 amino acids. Clones were read by immunoSEQ multiplex PCR, and TCRdb kept only the in-frame ones, dropping some. This table holds tens of thousands of clones, approximately 89% found once. The J gene is TRBJ2-7, the V gene TRBV2; no definite D call. The sample was CD4+ or CD8+ T cells sorted from blood, taken in a trial of the OX40 agonist ivuxolimab. This receptor was obtained from an adult with an advanced solid tumor such as melanoma, head and neck, liver or kidney cancer. The DNA for the CDR3 is TGTGCCAGCAGCCCGTCCCCCTCCGAGCAGTACTTC. As protein: CASSPSPSEQYF.